A selection of T cell receptor beta chains follows, all from one sample in a study of early T cells in non-severe SARS-CoV-2 infection. One entry per CDR3 protein, called by TCRdb with MiXCR from the 5' RACE reads. The data hold about 46,000 distinct CDR3 sequences, with 9.4% observed a single time. The source material was whole blood, sampled at baseline. These receptors all come from an adult who was a healthcare worker with PCR-confirmed SARS-CoV-2 infection or an uninfected control (not recorded which). CDR3s include the opening cysteine and the closing phenylalanine or tryptophan. The order of the fields is V gene, D gene, J gene, clone size, CDR3 protein, CDR3 DNA. A D gene is named only where the DNA matches it firmly. Clone sizes are given selectively: once, few, many, or a class where the clone is expanded.

V gene: TRBV6-2/TRBV6-3; D gene: -; J gene: TRBJ2-1; clone size: -; CDR3 protein: CASTDRQNEQFF; CDR3 DNA: TGTGCCAGCACCGATAGACAGAATGAGCAGTTCTTC
V gene: TRBV7-9; D gene: -; J gene: TRBJ2-1; clone size: few; CDR3 protein: CASSLGDFSSSYNEQFF; CDR3 DNA: TGTGCCAGCAGCTTAGGGGACTTCTCCAGCTCCTACAATGAGCAGTTCTTC
V gene: TRBV6-6; D gene: TRBD2; J gene: TRBJ2-1; clone size: many; CDR3 protein: CASSGRTSGRGNEQFF; CDR3 DNA: TGTGCCAGCAGTGGGAGGACTAGCGGGAGAGGCAATGAGCAGTTCTTC
V gene: TRBV4-2; D gene: -; J gene: TRBJ2-7; clone size: few; CDR3 protein: CASSHASVNYEQYF; CDR3 DNA: TGTGCCAGCAGCCATGCTAGCGTTAACTACGAGCAGTACTTC
V gene: TRBV7-2; D gene: -; J gene: TRBJ2-7; clone size: -; CDR3 protein: CASSLPNGYEQYF; CDR3 DNA: TGTGCCAGCAGCTTACCCAATGGTTACGAGCAGTACTTC
V gene: TRBV6-6; D gene: -; J gene: TRBJ2-7; clone size: few; CDR3 protein: CASRLGDAYEQYF; CDR3 DNA: TGTGCCAGCAGACTAGGGGACGCCTACGAGCAGTACTTC
V gene: TRBV3-1; D gene: -; J gene: TRBJ2-7; clone size: -; CDR3 protein: CASSQDWLATQYF; CDR3 DNA: TGTGCCAGCAGCCAAGATTGGCTAGCAACGCAGTACTTC
V gene: TRBV11-2; D gene: -; J gene: TRBJ2-3; clone size: -; CDR3 protein: CASSGGLIGTDTQYF; CDR3 DNA: TGTGCCAGCAGCGGGGGCCTAATCGGCACAGATACGCAGTATTTT
V gene: TRBV27; D gene: -; J gene: TRBJ1-1; clone size: few; CDR3 protein: CASSLKGVAFF; CDR3 DNA: TGTGCCAGCAGTTTAAAGGGGGTGGCTTTCTTT
V gene: TRBV7-3; D gene: TRBD1; J gene: TRBJ1-3; clone size: few; CDR3 protein: CASRERTGLSGNTIYF; CDR3 DNA: TGTGCCAGCAGGGAGAGGACAGGGCTCTCTGGAAACACCATATATTTT
V gene: TRBV3-1; D gene: TRBD1; J gene: TRBJ2-2; clone size: few; CDR3 protein: CASSFYTGQGRNTGELFF; CDR3 DNA: TGTGCCAGCAGCTTCTACACTGGACAGGGACGGAACACCGGGGAGCTGTTTTTT
V gene: TRBV7-8; D gene: -; J gene: TRBJ2-7; clone size: -; CDR3 protein: CASSSLPGPPRDEQYF; CDR3 DNA: TGTGCCAGCAGCAGCCTGCCGGGCCCACCCCGGGACGAGCAGTACTTC
V gene: TRBV12-3/TRBV12-4; D gene: -; J gene: TRBJ1-6; clone size: -; CDR3 protein: CASSSVGAGNSPLHF; CDR3 DNA: TGTGCCAGCAGCTCAGTAGGGGCGGGTAATTCACCCCTCCACTTT
V gene: TRBV11-2; D gene: -; J gene: TRBJ2-5; clone size: -; CDR3 protein: CASSSSDLETQYF; CDR3 DNA: TGTGCCAGCAGCTCCAGTGATTTAGAGACCCAGTACTTC
V gene: TRBV20-1; D gene: -; J gene: TRBJ1-2; clone size: -; CDR3 protein: CSARSPRDGYTF; CDR3 DNA: TGCAGTGCTAGGAGCCCGAGGGATGGCTACACCTTC
V gene: TRBV5-4; D gene: -; J gene: TRBJ2-2; clone size: -; CDR3 protein: CASSSQGGINTGELFF; CDR3 DNA: TGTGCCAGCAGCTCGCAAGGGGGGATAAACACCGGGGAGCTGTTTTTT
V gene: TRBV12-3/TRBV12-4; D gene: -; J gene: TRBJ1-1; clone size: many; CDR3 protein: CASSPPAGEDTEAFF; CDR3 DNA: TGTGCCAGCAGTCCTCCCGCCGGGGAGGACACTGAAGCTTTCTTT
V gene: TRBV27; D gene: -; J gene: TRBJ1-2; clone size: -; CDR3 protein: CASSLYPKAGGYTF; CDR3 DNA: TGTGCCAGCAGTTTATATCCCAAGGCGGGAGGCTACACCTTC
V gene: TRBV4-1; D gene: -; J gene: TRBJ1-6; clone size: -; CDR3 protein: CASSQEGDALRSPLHF; CDR3 DNA: TGCGCCAGCAGCCAAGAAGGGGACGCGCTTCGCTCACCCCTCCACTTT
V gene: TRBV7-6; D gene: -; J gene: TRBJ2-2; clone size: many; CDR3 protein: CASSLGGDSRELFF; CDR3 DNA: TGTGCCAGCAGCTTAGGGGGTGATTCTAGGGAGCTGTTTTTT
V gene: TRBV3-1; D gene: TRBD1; J gene: TRBJ2-1; clone size: -; CDR3 protein: CASSPDREKQFF; CDR3 DNA: TGTGCCAGCAGCCCAGACAGGGAGAAGCAGTTCTTC
V gene: TRBV4-2; D gene: -; J gene: TRBJ2-3; clone size: -; CDR3 protein: CASSQLGVDTDTQYF; CDR3 DNA: TGTGCCAGCAGCCAACTAGGGGTAGACACAGATACGCAGTATTTT
V gene: TRBV5-3; D gene: TRBD1; J gene: TRBJ2-1; clone size: few; CDR3 protein: CARSLAAGGLYNEQFF; CDR3 DNA: TGTGCCAGAAGCTTGGCCGCAGGGGGCTTATACAATGAGCAGTTCTTC
V gene: TRBV29-1; D gene: -; J gene: TRBJ2-3; clone size: -; CDR3 protein: CSVVLRPPADTQYF; CDR3 DNA: TGCAGCGTTGTTTTAAGACCCCCCGCGGATACGCAGTATTTT
V gene: TRBV5-1; D gene: -; J gene: TRBJ1-1; clone size: few; CDR3 protein: CASSLTGTTGTEAFF; CDR3 DNA: TGCGCCAGCAGCTTAACCGGGACCACGGGCACTGAAGCTTTCTTT
V gene: TRBV7-2; D gene: TRBD2; J gene: TRBJ2-5; clone size: many; CDR3 protein: CASSQVLGGIIPTQYF; CDR3 DNA: TGTGCCAGCAGCCAAGTCCTGGGGGGGATTATTCCTACCCAGTACTTC
V gene: TRBV19; D gene: -; J gene: TRBJ2-3; clone size: few; CDR3 protein: CATRAASTDTQYF; CDR3 DNA: TGTGCCACCCGAGCGGCTAGCACAGATACGCAGTATTTT
V gene: TRBV20-1; D gene: TRBD1; J gene: TRBJ2-5; clone size: many; CDR3 protein: CSASRGKQGAGETQYF; CDR3 DNA: TGCAGTGCTAGCCGAGGCAAACAGGGGGCAGGAGAGACCCAGTACTTC
V gene: TRBV2; D gene: TRBD2; J gene: TRBJ2-7; clone size: -; CDR3 protein: CASSEVAGAPYEQYF; CDR3 DNA: TGTGCCAGCAGTGAAGTAGCGGGAGCCCCCTACGAGCAGTACTTC
V gene: TRBV11-2; D gene: TRBD2; J gene: TRBJ2-3; clone size: few; CDR3 protein: CASSPGLAGGPDTQYF; CDR3 DNA: TGTGCCAGCAGCCCGGGACTAGCGGGGGGCCCCGATACGCAGTATTTT
V gene: TRBV10-1; D gene: -; J gene: TRBJ2-1; clone size: -; CDR3 protein: CASSPGELSYNEQFF; CDR3 DNA: TGCGCCAGCAGTCCTGGTGAGCTCTCCTACAATGAGCAGTTCTTC
V gene: TRBV12-3/TRBV12-4; D gene: TRBD1; J gene: TRBJ1-5; clone size: many; CDR3 protein: CASSSRQGSNQPQHF; CDR3 DNA: TGTGCCAGCAGTAGTCGACAGGGCAGCAATCAGCCCCAGCATTTT
V gene: TRBV29-1; D gene: TRBD1; J gene: TRBJ1-4; clone size: -; CDR3 protein: CSVGDRSNEKLFF; CDR3 DNA: TGCAGCGTTGGGGACAGGAGTAATGAAAAACTGTTTTTT
V gene: TRBV18; D gene: -; J gene: TRBJ2-7; clone size: few; CDR3 protein: CASSARTFGEQYF; CDR3 DNA: TGTGCCAGCTCGGCTCGGACGTTTGGCGAGCAGTACTTC
V gene: TRBV18; D gene: TRBD1; J gene: TRBJ1-5; clone size: -; CDR3 protein: CASSPPGQGLAPQHF; CDR3 DNA: TGTGCCAGCTCACCCCCGGGACAGGGACTGGCGCCCCAGCATTTT
V gene: TRBV27; D gene: -; J gene: TRBJ1-1; clone size: -; CDR3 protein: CASSPSQGGTEAFF; CDR3 DNA: TGTGCCAGCAGTCCCTCACAGGGCGGCACTGAAGCTTTCTTT
V gene: TRBV28; D gene: -; J gene: TRBJ1-1; clone size: many; CDR3 protein: CASSSPGQGDTEAFF; CDR3 DNA: TGTGCCAGCAGTTCCCCGGGACAAGGCGACACTGAAGCTTTCTTT
V gene: TRBV20-1; D gene: -; J gene: TRBJ1-4; clone size: few; CDR3 protein: CSAITGEHHEKLFF; CDR3 DNA: TGCAGTGCTATTACCGGAGAACACCATGAAAAACTGTTTTTT
V gene: TRBV18; D gene: -; J gene: TRBJ1-2; clone size: once; CDR3 protein: CASSPLEQNYGYTF; CDR3 DNA: TGTGCCAGCTCACCCCTGGAACAGAACTATGGCTACACCTTC
V gene: TRBV29-1; D gene: -; J gene: TRBJ2-1; clone size: many; CDR3 protein: CSVDPDRYNEQFF; CDR3 DNA: TGCAGCGTTGATCCCGACCGATACAATGAGCAGTTCTTC
V gene: TRBV16; D gene: -; J gene: TRBJ2-1; clone size: few; CDR3 protein: CVSSRIRGGNEQFF; CDR3 DNA: TGTGTCAGCAGCCGGATAAGGGGGGGCAATGAGCAGTTCTTC
V gene: TRBV4-1; D gene: -; J gene: TRBJ1-1; clone size: -; CDR3 protein: CASSPGPGEMTEAFF; CDR3 DNA: TGCGCCAGCAGCCCAGGACCAGGGGAGATGACTGAAGCTTTCTTT
V gene: TRBV18; D gene: -; J gene: TRBJ2-3; clone size: -; CDR3 protein: CASSPPEGAVDTQYF; CDR3 DNA: TGTGCCAGCTCACCACCAGAAGGGGCCGTAGATACGCAGTATTTT
V gene: TRBV7-9; D gene: -; J gene: TRBJ1-1; clone size: many; CDR3 protein: CASSLVGLATEAFF; CDR3 DNA: TGTGCCAGCAGCTTAGTAGGGCTAGCCACTGAAGCTTTCTTT
V gene: TRBV9; D gene: -; J gene: TRBJ2-5; clone size: few; CDR3 protein: CASSPSGRPQETQYF; CDR3 DNA: TGTGCCAGCAGCCCTTCGGGGAGGCCCCAAGAGACCCAGTACTTC
V gene: TRBV9; D gene: -; J gene: TRBJ1-1; clone size: many; CDR3 protein: CASSVAGMNTEAFF; CDR3 DNA: TGTGCCAGCAGCGTAGCAGGGATGAACACTGAAGCTTTCTTT
V gene: TRBV2; D gene: TRBD2; J gene: TRBJ2-7; clone size: few; CDR3 protein: CASRALAGEYYEQYF; CDR3 DNA: TGTGCCAGCAGAGCTCTAGCGGGAGAGTACTACGAGCAGTACTTC
V gene: TRBV10-3; D gene: TRBD2; J gene: TRBJ2-3; clone size: many; CDR3 protein: CAISGASGTADTQYF; CDR3 DNA: TGTGCCATCAGTGGGGCTAGCGGGACCGCAGATACGCAGTATTTT
V gene: TRBV7-9; D gene: -; J gene: TRBJ1-5; clone size: many; CDR3 protein: CASSLLNQPQHF; CDR3 DNA: TGTGCCAGCAGCTTACTCAATCAGCCCCAGCATTTT
V gene: TRBV11-2; D gene: TRBD1; J gene: TRBJ2-7; clone size: many; CDR3 protein: CASSSDRTSYEQYF; CDR3 DNA: TGTGCCAGCAGTTCGGACAGGACCTCCTACGAGCAGTACTTC
V gene: TRBV6-1; D gene: TRBD2; J gene: TRBJ2-3; clone size: many; CDR3 protein: CASTGPTSGRFDTQYF; CDR3 DNA: TGTGCCAGCACTGGTCCAACTAGCGGGAGATTTGATACGCAGTATTTT
V gene: TRBV10-1; D gene: TRBD2; J gene: TRBJ2-7; clone size: -; CDR3 protein: CASSSTSGYEQYF; CDR3 DNA: TGCGCCAGCAGTTCGACTAGCGGGTACGAGCAGTACTTC
V gene: TRBV12-3/TRBV12-4; D gene: TRBD1; J gene: TRBJ1-6; clone size: many; CDR3 protein: CASSVTGDSPLHF; CDR3 DNA: TGTGCCAGCAGTGTTACAGGGGATTCACCCCTCCACTTT
V gene: TRBV6-2/TRBV6-3; D gene: TRBD1; J gene: TRBJ2-1; clone size: -; CDR3 protein: CASRGTGGSYNEQFF; CDR3 DNA: TGTGCCAGCAGGGGGACAGGGGGTTCCTACAATGAGCAGTTCTTC
V gene: TRBV27; D gene: TRBD2; J gene: TRBJ2-3; clone size: -; CDR3 protein: CASSSKTSGRRPSSTDTQYF; CDR3 DNA: TGTGCCAGCAGTTCCAAGACTAGCGGGAGACGACCCTCCTCCACAGATACGCAGTATTTT
V gene: TRBV6-2/TRBV6-3; D gene: -; J gene: TRBJ2-3; clone size: few; CDR3 protein: CASSRIPIDTQYF; CDR3 DNA: TGTGCCAGCAGCCGGATCCCCATAGATACGCAGTATTTT
V gene: TRBV20-1; D gene: TRBD1; J gene: TRBJ1-2; clone size: -; CDR3 protein: CSARPVGTGAYGYTF; CDR3 DNA: TGCAGTGCTAGACCTGTCGGGACAGGGGCCTATGGCTACACCTTC